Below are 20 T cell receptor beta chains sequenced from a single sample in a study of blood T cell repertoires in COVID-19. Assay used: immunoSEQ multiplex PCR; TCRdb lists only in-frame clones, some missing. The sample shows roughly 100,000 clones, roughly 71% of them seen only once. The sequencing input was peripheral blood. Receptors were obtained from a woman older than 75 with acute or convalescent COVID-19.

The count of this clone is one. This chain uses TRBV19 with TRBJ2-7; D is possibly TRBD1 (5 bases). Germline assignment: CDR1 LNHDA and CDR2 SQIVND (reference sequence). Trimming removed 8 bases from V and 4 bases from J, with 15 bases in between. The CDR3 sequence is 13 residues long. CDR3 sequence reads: CASRWQGVYEQYF. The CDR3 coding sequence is TGTGCCAGTCGATGGCAGGGTGTATACGAGCAGTACTTC.

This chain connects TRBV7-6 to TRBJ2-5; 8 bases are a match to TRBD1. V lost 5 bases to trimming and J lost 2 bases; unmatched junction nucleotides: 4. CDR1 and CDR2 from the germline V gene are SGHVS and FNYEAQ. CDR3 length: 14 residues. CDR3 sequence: CASSTGTGQETQYF. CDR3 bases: TGTGCCAGCAGCACCGGGACAGGACAAGAGACCCAGTACTTC.

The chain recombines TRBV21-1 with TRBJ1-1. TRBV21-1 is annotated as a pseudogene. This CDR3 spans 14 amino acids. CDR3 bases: TGTGCCAGCAGCAAAGTAATCCCTAACACTGAAGCTTTCTTT. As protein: CASSKVIPNTEAFF.

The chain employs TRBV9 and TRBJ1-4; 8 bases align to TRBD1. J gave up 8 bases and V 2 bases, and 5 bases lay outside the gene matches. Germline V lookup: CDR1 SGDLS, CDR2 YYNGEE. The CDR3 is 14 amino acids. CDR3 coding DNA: TGTGCCAGCAGCGTGTCGGGGACAGGCGAAAAACTGTTTTTT. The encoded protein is CASSVSGTGEKLFF.

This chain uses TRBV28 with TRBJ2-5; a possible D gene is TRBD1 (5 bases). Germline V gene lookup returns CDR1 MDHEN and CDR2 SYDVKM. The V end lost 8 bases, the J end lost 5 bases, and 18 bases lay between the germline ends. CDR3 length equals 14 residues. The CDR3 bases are TGTGCCAGCGAAGGCACCCAGGGATGGGAGACCCAGTACTTC. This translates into CASEGTQGWETQYF.

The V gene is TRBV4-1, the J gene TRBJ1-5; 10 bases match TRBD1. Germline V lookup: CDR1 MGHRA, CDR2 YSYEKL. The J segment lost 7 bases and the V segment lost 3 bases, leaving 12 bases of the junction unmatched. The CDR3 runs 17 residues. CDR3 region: CASSQPDRGFYRQPQHF. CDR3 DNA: TGCGCCAGCAGCCAGCCGGACAGGGGGTTTTATAGACAGCCCCAGCATTTT.

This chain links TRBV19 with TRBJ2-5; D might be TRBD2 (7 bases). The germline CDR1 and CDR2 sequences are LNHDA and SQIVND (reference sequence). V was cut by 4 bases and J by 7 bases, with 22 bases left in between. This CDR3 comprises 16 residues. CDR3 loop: CASSKGGLWAMGTQYF. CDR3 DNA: TGTGCCAGTAGTAAAGGGGGACTATGGGCCATGGGGACCCAGTACTTC.

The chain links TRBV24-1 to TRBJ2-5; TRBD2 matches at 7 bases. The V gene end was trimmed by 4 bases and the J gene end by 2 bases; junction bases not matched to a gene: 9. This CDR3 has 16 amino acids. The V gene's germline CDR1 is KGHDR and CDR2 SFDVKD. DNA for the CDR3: TGTGCCACCAGTGACGGGCCGGGAGGCAATCAAGAGACCCAGTACTTC. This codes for CATSDGPGGNQETQYF.

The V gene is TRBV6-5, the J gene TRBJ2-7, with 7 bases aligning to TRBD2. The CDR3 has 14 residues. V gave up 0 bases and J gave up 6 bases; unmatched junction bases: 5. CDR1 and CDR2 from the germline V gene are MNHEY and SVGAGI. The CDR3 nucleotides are TGTGCCAGCAGTTACTCTCTTGGGGAGGGCGAGCAGTACTTC. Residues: CASSYSLGEGEQYF.

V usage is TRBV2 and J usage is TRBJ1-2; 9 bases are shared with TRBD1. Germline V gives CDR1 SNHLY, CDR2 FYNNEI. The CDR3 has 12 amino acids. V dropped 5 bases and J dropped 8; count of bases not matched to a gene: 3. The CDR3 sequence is CASSRDRAGYTF. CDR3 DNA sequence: TGTGCCAGCAGTCGGGACAGGGCGGGCTACACCTTC.

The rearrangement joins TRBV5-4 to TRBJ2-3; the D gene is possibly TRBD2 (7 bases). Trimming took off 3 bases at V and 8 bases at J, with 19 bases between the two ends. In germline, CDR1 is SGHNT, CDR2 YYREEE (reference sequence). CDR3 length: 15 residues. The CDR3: CASSSEGGRSGTQYF. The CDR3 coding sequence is TGTGCCAGCAGCTCCGAGGGGGGGCGTTCCGGTACGCAGTATTTT.

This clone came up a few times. CDR3 DNA sequence: TGTGCCAGCAGCGTAGCGACAGTCCAAGAGACCCAGTACTTC. Amino acids: CASSVATVQETQYF. J is TRBJ2-5 and V is TRBV9; the D gene is possibly TRBD1 (5 bases). V lost 0 bases to trimming and J lost 1 base, with 7 bases between them. This CDR3 region has 14 residues. Per the germline V gene, CDR1 is SGDLS and CDR2 is YYNGEE.

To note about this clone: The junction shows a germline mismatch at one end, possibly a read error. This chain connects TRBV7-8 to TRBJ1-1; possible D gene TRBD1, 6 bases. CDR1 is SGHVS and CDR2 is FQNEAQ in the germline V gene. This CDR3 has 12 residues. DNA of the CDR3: TGTGCCAGCAGCTTCCTACAGGGTGAAGCCGTCTTT. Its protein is CASSFLQGEAVF.

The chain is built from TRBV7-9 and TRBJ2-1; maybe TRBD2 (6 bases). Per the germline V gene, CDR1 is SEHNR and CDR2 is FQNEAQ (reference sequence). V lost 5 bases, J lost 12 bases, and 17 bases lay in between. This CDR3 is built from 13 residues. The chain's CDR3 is CASSPLGRDPQFF. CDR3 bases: TGTGCCAGCAGCCCTCTGGGGCGGGACCCGCAGTTCTTC.

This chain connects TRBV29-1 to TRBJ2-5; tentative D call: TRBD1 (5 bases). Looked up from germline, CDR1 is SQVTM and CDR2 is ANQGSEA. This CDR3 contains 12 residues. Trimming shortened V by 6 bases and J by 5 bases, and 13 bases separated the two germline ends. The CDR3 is CSVSGSGETQYF. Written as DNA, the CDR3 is TGCAGCGTGTCAGGGTCAGGGGAGACCCAGTACTTC.

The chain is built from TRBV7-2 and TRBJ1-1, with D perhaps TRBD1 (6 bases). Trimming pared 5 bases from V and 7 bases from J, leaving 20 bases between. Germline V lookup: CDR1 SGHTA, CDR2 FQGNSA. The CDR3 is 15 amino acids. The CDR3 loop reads CASSVHTGNYGEAFF. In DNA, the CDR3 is TGTGCCAGCAGCGTACACACAGGGAATTACGGTGAAGCTTTCTTT.

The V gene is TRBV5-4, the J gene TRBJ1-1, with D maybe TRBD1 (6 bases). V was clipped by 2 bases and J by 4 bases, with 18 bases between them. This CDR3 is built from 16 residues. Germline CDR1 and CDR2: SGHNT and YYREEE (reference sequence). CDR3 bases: TGTGCCAGCAGCTTTTTCAGGGGAGGGGGTGCCACTGAAGCTTTCTTT. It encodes CASSFFRGGGATEAFF.

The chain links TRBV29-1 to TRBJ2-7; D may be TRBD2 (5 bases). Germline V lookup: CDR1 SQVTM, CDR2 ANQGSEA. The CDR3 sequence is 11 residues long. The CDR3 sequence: CAGVGSYEQYF. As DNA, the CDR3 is TGCGCCGGGGTAGGCTCCTACGAGCAGTACTTC.

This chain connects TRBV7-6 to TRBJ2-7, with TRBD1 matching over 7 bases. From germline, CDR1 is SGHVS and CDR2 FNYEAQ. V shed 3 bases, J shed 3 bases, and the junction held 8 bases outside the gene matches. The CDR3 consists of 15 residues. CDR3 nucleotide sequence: TGTGCCAGCAGCTTTGGGACACAGGGGAACTACGAGCAGTACTTC. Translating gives CASSFGTQGNYEQYF.

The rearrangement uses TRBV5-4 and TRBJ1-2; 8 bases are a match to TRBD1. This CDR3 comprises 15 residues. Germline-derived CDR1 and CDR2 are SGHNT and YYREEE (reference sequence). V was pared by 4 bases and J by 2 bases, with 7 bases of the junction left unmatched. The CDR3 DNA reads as TGTGCCAGCAGCACGTACAGGGGGATGAACTATGGCTACACCTTC. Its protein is CASSTYRGMNYGYTF.